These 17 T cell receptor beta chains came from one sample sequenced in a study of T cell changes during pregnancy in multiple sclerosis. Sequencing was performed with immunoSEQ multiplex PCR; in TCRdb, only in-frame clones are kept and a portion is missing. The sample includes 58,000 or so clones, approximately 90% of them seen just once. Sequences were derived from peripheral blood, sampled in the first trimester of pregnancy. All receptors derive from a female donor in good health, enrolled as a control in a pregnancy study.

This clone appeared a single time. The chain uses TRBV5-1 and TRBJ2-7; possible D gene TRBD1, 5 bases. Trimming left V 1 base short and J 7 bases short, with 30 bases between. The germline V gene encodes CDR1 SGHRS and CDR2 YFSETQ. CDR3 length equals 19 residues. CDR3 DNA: TGCGCCAGCAGCTTGAACCCACACAGGTTGAGTGTGGGGATGGGAGAGCAGTACTTC. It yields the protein CASSLNPHRLSVGMGEQYF.

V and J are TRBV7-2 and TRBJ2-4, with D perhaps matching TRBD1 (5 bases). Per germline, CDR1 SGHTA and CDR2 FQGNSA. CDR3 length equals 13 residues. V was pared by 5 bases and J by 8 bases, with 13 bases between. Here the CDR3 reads CASSPGRVDIQYF. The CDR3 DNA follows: TGTGCCAGCAGCCCCGGCAGGGTCGACATTCAGTACTTC.

Written as DNA, the CDR3 is TGTGCCAGCAGCTTAGGTGGGACAGGGAATTCACCCCTCCACTTT. It specifies CASSLGGTGNSPLHF. This rearrangement joins TRBV7-3 to TRBJ1-6; TRBD1 matches at 9 bases. This CDR3 comprises 15 residues. Germline CDR1 and CDR2: SGHTA and FQGTGA. Trimming cost V 2 bases and J 7 bases; bases outside gene matches: 3.

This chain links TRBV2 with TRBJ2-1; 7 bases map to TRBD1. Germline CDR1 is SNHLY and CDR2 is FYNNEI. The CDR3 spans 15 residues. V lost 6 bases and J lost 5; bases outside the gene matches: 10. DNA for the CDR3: TGTGCCAGCAGGGATCGGGACAGAAAAAACAATGAGCAGTTCTTC. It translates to CASRDRDRKNNEQFF.

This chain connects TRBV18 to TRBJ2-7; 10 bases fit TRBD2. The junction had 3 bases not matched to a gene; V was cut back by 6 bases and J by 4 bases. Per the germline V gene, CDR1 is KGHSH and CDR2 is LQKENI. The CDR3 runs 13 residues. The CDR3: CASSQLAGYEQYF. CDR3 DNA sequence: TGTGCCAGCTCGCAACTAGCGGGGTACGAGCAGTACTTC.

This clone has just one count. In DNA, the CDR3 is TGTGCCAGTGGGTATCCGGACAAAGAAGGCGAGCAGTACTTC. Translated: CASGYPDKEGEQYF. V and J are TRBV7-6 and TRBJ2-7; possible D gene TRBD1, 5 bases. The germline V gene has CDR1 SGHVS and CDR2 FNYEAQ. The CDR3 runs to 14 residues. Between the trimmed V and J ends, which lost 9 bases and 6 bases, there was a span of 21 bases.

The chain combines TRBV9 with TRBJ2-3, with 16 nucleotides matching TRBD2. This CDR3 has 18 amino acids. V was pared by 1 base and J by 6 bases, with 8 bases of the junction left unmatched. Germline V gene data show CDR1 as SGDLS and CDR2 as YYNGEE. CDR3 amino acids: CASSVNMGLAGGHDTQYF. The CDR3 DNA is TGTGCCAGCAGCGTAAACATGGGACTAGCGGGGGGGCACGATACGCAGTATTTT.

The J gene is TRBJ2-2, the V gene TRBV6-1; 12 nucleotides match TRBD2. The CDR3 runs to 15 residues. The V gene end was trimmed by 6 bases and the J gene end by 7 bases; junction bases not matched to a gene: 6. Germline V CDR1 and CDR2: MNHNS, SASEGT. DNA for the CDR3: TGTGCCAGCAGGACTAGCGGGAGTTCGCACGGGGAGCTGTTTTTT. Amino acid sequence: CASRTSGSSHGELFF.

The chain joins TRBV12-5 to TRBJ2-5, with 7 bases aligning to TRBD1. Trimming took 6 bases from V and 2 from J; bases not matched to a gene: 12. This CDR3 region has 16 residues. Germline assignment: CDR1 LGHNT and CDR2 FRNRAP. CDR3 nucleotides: TGTGCTAGTGGACAAGACAGGGCCGCCCCGCAAGAGACCCAGTACTTC. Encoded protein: CASGQDRAAPQETQYF.

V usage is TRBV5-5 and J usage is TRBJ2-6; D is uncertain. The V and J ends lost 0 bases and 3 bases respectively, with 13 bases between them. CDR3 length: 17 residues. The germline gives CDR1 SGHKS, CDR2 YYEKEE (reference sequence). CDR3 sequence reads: CASSLGVGGGGANVLTF. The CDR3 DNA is TGTGCCAGCAGCTTGGGCGTGGGTGGCGGTGGGGCCAACGTCCTGACTTTC.

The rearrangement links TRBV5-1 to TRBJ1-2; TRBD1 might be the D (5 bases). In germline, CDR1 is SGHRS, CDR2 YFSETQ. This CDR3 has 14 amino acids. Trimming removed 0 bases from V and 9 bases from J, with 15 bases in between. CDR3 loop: CASSLGDQGSSYTF. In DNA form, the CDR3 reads TGCGCCAGCAGCTTGGGGGATCAGGGAAGTAGCTACACCTTC.

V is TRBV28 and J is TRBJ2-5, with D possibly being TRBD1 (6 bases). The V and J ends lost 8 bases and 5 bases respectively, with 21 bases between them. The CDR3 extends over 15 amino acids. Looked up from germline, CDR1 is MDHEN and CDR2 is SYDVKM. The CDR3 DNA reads TGTGCCAGCTCTATCGGGCAGGGGAGAGAGGAGACCCAGTACTTC. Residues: CASSIGQGREETQYF. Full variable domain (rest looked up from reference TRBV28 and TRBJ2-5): DVKVTQSSRYLVKRTGEKVFLECVQDMDHENMFWYRQDPGLGLRLIYFSYDVKMKEKGDIPEGYSVSREKKERFSLILESASTNQTSMYLCASSIGQGREETQYFGPGTRLLVL.

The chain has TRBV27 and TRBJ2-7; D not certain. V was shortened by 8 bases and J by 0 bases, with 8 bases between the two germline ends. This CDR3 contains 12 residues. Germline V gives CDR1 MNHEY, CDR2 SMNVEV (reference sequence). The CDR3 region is CASYSSSYEQYF. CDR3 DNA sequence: TGTGCCAGCTACTCAAGCTCCTACGAGCAGTACTTC.

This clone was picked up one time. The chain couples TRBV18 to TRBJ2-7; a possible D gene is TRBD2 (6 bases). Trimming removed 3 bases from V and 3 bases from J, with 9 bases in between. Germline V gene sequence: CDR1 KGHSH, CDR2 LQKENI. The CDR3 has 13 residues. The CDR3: CASSPGTVYEQYF. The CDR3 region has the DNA TGTGCCAGCTCACCGGGGACTGTCTACGAGCAGTACTTC.

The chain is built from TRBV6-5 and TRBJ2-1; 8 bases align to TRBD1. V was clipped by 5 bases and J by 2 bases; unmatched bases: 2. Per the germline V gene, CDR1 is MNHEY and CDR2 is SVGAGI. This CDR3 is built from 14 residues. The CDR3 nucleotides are TGTGCCAGCAGTCCGGGACAGGCCTACAATGAGCAGTTCTTC. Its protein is CASSPGQAYNEQFF.

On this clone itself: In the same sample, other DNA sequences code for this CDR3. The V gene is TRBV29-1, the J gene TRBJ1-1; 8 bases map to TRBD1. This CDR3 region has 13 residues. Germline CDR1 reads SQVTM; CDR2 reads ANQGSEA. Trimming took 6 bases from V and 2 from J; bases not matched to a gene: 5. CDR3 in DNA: TGCAGCGTGGGCGGACAGGGTAACACTGAAGCTTTCTTT. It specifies CSVGGQGNTEAFF.

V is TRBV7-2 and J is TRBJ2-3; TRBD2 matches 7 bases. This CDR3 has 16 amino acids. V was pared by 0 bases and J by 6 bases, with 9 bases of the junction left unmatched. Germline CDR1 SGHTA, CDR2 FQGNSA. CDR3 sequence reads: CASSLAGGGRPDTQYF. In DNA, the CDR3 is TGTGCCAGCAGCTTAGCCGGCGGGGGTCGCCCTGATACGCAGTATTTT.